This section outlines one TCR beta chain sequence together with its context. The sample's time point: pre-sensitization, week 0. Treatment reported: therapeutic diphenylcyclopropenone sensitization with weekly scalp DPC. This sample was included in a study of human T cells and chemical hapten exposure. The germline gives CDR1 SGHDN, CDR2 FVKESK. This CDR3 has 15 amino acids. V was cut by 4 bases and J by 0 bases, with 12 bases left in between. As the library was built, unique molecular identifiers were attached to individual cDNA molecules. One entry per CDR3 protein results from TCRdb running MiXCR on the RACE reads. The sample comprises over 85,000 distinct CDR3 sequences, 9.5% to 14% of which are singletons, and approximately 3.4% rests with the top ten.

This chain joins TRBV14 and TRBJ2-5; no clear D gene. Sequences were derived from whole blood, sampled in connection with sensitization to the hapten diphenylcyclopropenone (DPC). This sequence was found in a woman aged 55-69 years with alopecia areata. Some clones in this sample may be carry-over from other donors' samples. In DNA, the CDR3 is TGTGCCAGCAGCCTCCTAGGGCGGTACCAAGAGACCCAGTACTTC. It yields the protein CASSLLGRYQETQYF.